This T cell receptor (beta chain) was retrieved from a study of blood T cell repertoires in COVID-19. Study details: From the United States, Italy and Spain came samples of acute and convalescent COVID-19. From T cells, B-cell-depleted T cells, or PBMCs came the material, which was cDNA or gDNA.

As originally analysed: Scientists estimated how many nucleated cells there were by amplifying reference gene primers. Assay used: immunoSEQ multiplex PCR; TCRdb lists only in-frame clones, some missing. V and J calls and clone size are as listed in that table; D and trimming were resolved from the DNA. The sample has under 200,000 clones, approximately 90% seen once. The CDR3 is 13 residues long. The V and J ends lost 2 bases and 0 bases respectively, with 5 bases between them. The V gene's germline CDR1 is SGHKS and CDR2 YYEKEE (reference sequence). The specimen sequenced was peripheral blood. The sequence derives from a man aged 55 to 70 with acute or convalescent COVID-19. This chain joins TRBV5-5 and TRBJ1-1, with unresolved D. The CDR3 reads CASSLYLNTEAFF. The DNA for the CDR3 is TGTGCCAGCAGCTTATATCTGAACACTGAAGCTTTCTTT. Full variable domain (missing parts from reference TRBV5-5 and TRBJ1-1): DAGVTQSPTHLIKTRGQQVTLRCSPISGHKSVSWYQQVLGQGPQFIFQYYEKEERGRGNFPDRFSARQFPNYSSELNVNALLLGDSALYLCASSLYLNTEAFFGQGTRLTVV.